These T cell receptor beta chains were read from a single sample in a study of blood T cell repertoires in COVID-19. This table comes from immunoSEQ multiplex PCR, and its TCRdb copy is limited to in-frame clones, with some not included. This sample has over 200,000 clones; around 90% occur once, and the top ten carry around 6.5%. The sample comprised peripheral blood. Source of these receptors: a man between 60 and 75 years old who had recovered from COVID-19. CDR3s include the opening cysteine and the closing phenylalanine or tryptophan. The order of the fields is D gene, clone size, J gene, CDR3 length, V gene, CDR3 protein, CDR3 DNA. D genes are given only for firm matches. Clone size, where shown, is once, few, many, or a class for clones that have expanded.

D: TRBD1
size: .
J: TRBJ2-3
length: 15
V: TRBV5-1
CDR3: CASSSTGTGKDTQYF
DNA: TGCGCCAGCAGCTCTACAGGGACAGGCAAAGATACGCAGTATTTT

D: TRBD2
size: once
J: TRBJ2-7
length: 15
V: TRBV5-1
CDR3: CASSLGLAGINEQYF
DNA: TGCGCCAGCAGCTTGGGGCTAGCGGGAATCAACGAGCAGTACTTC

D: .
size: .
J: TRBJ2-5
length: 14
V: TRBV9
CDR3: CASSATTPGSFQYF
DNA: TGTGCCAGCAGCGCAACCACCCCGGGATCCTTCCAGTACTTC

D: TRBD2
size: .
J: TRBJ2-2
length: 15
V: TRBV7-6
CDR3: CASSSLAGVTGELFF
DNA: TGTGCCAGCAGCTCACTAGCGGGAGTAACCGGGGAGCTGTTTTTT

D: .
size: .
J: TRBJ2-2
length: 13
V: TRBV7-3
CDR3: CASSSLFTGELFF
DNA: TGTGCCAGCAGCTCCCTCTTCACCGGGGAGCTGTTTTTT

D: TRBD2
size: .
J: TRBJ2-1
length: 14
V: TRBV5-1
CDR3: CASSKGTSGIEQFF
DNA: TGCGCCAGCAGCAAAGGGACTAGCGGTATTGAGCAGTTCTTC

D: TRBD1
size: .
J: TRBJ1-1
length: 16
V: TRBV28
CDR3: CASSLYSRGAYTEAFF
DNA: TGTGCCAGCAGTTTATATTCCAGGGGGGCCTACACTGAAGCTTTCTTT

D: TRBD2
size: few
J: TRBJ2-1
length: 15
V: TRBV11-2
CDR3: CASSLARGSPNEQFF
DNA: TGTGCCAGCAGCTTAGCCCGCGGGAGCCCTAATGAGCAGTTCTTC

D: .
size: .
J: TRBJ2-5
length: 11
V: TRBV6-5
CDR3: CASTSGETQYF
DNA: TGTGCCAGCACCTCGGGAGAGACCCAGTACTTC

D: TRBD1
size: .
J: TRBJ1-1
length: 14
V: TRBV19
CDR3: CASTLRDRDTEAFF
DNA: TGTGCCAGTACCCTTAGGGACAGGGACACTGAAGCTTTCTTT

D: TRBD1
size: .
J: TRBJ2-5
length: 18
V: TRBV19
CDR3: CASSPSPMDRAGRETQYF
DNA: TGTGCCAGTAGTCCAAGCCCCATGGACAGGGCCGGTAGAGAGACCCAGTACTTC

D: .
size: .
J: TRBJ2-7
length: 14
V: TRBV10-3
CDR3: CAISLPGISYEQYF
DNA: TGTGCCATCAGTCTTCCCGGGATCTCCTACGAGCAGTACTTC

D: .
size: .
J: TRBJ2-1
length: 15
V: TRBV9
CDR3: CASSARLADYNEQFF
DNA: TGTGCCAGCAGCGCCCGCTTAGCGGACTACAATGAGCAGTTCTTC

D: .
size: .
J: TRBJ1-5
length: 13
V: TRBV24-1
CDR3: CATSDPRVPAQHF
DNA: TGTGCCACCAGTGATCCCCGGGTCCCGGCCCAGCATTTT

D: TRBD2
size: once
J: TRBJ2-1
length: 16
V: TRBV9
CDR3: CASSVRASGIVNEQFF
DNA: TGTGCCAGCAGCGTAAGGGCTAGCGGAATAGTCAATGAGCAGTTCTTC

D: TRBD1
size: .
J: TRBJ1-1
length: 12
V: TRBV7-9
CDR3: CASSPGGTEAFF
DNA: TGTGCCAGCAGTCCAGGGGGAACTGAAGCTTTCTTT

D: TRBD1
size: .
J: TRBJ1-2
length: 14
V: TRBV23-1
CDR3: CASREGQGNYGYTF
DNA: TGCGCCAGCAGAGAGGGACAGGGGAACTATGGCTACACCTTC

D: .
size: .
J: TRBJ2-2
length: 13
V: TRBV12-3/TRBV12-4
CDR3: CASSLKQTGELFF
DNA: TGTGCCAGCAGTTTGAAGCAAACCGGGGAGCTGTTTTTT

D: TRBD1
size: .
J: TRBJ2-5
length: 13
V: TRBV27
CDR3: CASRPGQGAGWDF
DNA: TGTGCCAGCAGACCCGGTCAGGGGGCGGGCTGGGACTTC

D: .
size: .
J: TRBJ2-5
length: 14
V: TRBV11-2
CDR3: CASRRLGTMETQYF
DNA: TGTGCCAGCAGACGACTAGGGACGATGGAGACCCAGTACTTC

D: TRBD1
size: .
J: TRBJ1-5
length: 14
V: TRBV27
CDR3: CASSRGQVNQPQHF
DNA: TGTGCCAGCAGTCGGGGACAGGTCAATCAGCCCCAGCATTTT

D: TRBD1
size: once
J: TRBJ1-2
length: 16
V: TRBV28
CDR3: CASSSGTGGAFYGYTF
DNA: TGTGCCAGCAGTTCTGGGACAGGGGGCGCTTTCTATGGCTACACCTTC

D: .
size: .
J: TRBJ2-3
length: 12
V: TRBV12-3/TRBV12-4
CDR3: CASSFRGDTQYF
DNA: TGTGCCAGCAGTTTTAGAGGAGATACGCAGTATTTT

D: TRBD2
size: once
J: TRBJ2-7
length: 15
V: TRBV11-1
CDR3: CASSFKRGDSYEQYF
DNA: TGTGCCAGCAGCTTTAAGCGGGGGGATTCCTACGAGCAGTACTTC

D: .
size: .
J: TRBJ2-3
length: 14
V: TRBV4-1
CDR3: CASALAYPRDTQYF
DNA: TGCGCCAGCGCATTAGCGTATCCGCGGGATACGCAGTATTTT

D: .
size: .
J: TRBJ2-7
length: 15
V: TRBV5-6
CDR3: CASSLAKRPTYEQYF
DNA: TGTGCCAGCAGCTTGGCAAAGCGGCCAACCTACGAGCAGTACTTC

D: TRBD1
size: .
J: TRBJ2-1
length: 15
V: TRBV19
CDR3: CASIHRTGILSEQFF
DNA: TGTGCCAGTATCCACCGGACAGGTATTTTGAGTGAGCAGTTCTTC

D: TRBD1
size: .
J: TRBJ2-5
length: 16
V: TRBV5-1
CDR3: CASSSGQGYVKETQYF
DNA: TGCGCCAGCAGCTCCGGACAGGGATATGTTAAAGAGACCCAGTACTTC

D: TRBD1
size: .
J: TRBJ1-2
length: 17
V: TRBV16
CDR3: CASSQSVGQGANYGYTF
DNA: TGTGCCAGCAGCCAATCGGTGGGACAGGGGGCGAACTATGGCTACACCTTC

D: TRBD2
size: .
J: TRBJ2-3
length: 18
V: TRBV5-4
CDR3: CASSLGGLAGGPTDTQYF
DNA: TGTGCCAGCAGCTTGGGAGGACTAGCGGGGGGGCCTACAGATACGCAGTATTTT

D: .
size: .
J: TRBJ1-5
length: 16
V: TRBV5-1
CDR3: CASSQGGEGGTQPQHF
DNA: TGCGCCAGCAGCCAAGGGGGGGAGGGAGGAACTCAGCCCCAGCATTTT

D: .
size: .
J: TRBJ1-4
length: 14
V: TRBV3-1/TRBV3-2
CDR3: CASSQTATNEKLFF
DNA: TGTGCCAGCAGCCAGACAGCAACTAATGAAAAACTGTTTTTT

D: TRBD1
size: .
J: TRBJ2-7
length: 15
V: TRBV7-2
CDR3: CASSLGGTGQYEQYF
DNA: TGTGCCAGCAGCTTAGGTGGGACAGGACAATACGAGCAGTACTTC

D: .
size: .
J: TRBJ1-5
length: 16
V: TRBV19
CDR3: CASIRTGTQRDQPQHF
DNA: TGTGCCAGTATAAGGACTGGGACACAACGAGATCAGCCCCAGCATTTT

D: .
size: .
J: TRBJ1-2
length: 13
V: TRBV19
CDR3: CASSIENSYGYTF
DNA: TGTGCCAGTAGTATAGAGAACAGCTATGGCTACACCTTC

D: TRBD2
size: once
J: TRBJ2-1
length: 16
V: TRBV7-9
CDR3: CATDLGVSSGRGEQFF
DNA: TGTGCCACCGACTTAGGGGTTTCTAGCGGGAGGGGTGAGCAGTTCTTC

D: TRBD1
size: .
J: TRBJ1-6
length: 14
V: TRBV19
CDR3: CASSIGQGNSPLHF
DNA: TGTGCCAGTAGTATAGGACAGGGGAATTCACCCCTCCACTTT

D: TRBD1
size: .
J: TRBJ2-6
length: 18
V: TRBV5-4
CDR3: CASSLFGTVSSGANVLTF
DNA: TGTGCCAGCAGCTTGTTCGGGACAGTCAGCTCTGGGGCCAACGTCCTGACTTTC

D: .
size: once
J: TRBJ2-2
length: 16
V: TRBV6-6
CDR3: CASSTPNQGGTGELFF
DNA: TGTGCCAGCAGTACCCCGAACCAGGGAGGTACCGGGGAGCTGTTTTTT

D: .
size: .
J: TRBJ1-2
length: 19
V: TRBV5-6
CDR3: CASSLKGQGRTRFRYGYTF
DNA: TGTGCCAGCAGCTTGAAGGGTCAGGGGCGAACCCGGTTCCGATATGGCTACACCTTC

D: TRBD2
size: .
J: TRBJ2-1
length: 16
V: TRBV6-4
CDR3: CASSERSSGRGNEQFF
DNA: TGTGCCAGCAGTGAAAGGTCTAGCGGGAGGGGGAATGAGCAGTTCTTC

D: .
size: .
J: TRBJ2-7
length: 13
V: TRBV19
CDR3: CASSGEDSYEQYF
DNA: TGTGCCAGTAGTGGGGAGGACTCGTACGAGCAGTACTTC

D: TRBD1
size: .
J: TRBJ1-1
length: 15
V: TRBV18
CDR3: CASSPSTGGNTEAFF
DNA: TGTGCCAGCTCCCCGTCGACAGGGGGTAACACTGAAGCTTTCTTT

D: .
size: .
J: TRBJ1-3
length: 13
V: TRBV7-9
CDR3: CASSPSSGNTIYF
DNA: TGTGCCAGCAGCCCCTCGTCCGGAAACACCATATATTTT

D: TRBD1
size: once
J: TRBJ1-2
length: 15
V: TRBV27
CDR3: CASSPNRGANYGYTF
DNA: TGTGCCAGCAGTCCGAACAGGGGAGCTAACTATGGCTACACCTTC

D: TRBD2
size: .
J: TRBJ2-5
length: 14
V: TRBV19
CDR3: CASSIREGHGTQYF
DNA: TGTGCCAGTAGTATTCGGGAGGGCCATGGGACCCAGTACTTC

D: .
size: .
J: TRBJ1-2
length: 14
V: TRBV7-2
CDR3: CASSPQVGAIGYTF
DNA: TGTGCCAGCAGCCCCCAGGTTGGGGCTATTGGCTACACCTTC

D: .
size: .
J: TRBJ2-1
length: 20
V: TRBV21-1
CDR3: CASSKGETSGRPLSYNEQFF
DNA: TGTGCCAGCAGCAAGGGGGAGACTAGCGGGAGACCTCTCTCCTACAATGAGCAGTTCTTC

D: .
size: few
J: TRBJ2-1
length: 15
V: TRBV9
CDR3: CASSVTGQFGNEQFF
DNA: TGTGCCAGCAGCGTCACAGGGCAATTCGGGAATGAGCAGTTCTTC

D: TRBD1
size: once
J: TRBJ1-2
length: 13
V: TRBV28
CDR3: CASSSGGGTGQSF
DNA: TGTGCCAGCAGTTCCGGTGGGGGGACAGGCCAGTCCTTC

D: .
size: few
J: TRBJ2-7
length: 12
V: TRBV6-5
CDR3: CASSPTNDEQYF
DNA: TGTGCCAGCAGCCCAACAAATGACGAGCAGTACTTC

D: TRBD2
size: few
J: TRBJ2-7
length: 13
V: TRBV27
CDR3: CASRTSGRYEQYF
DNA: TGTGCCAGCAGGACTAGCGGGCGCTACGAGCAGTACTTC

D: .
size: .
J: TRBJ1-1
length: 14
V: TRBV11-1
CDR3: CASRPTALNTEAFF
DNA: TGTGCCAGCAGACCGACAGCTTTGAACACTGAAGCTTTCTTT

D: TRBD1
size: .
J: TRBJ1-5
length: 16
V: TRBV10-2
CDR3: CASRGSGTVSNQPQHF
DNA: TGCGCCAGCAGAGGATCCGGGACAGTGAGCAATCAGCCCCAGCATTTT